This T cell receptor beta chain stems from a study of blood T cell repertoires in COVID-19. TCRdb keeps only in-frame clones here, not all; method: immunoSEQ multiplex PCR. This repertoire shows about 280,000 clones, less than 90% found once; its top ten account for roughly 13%. V gave up 5 bases and J gave up 1 base, with 5 bases separating them. The CDR3 is 12 residues long. Germline loops: CDR1 KGHSH, CDR2 LQKENI. The source is a human donor in a cohort sampled during active COVID-19. The J gene is TRBJ1-1, the V gene TRBV18; D is unclear. The specimen was peripheral blood. The CDR3 DNA sequence: TGTGCCAGCTCAGCAGGGAACACTGAAGCTTTCTTT. This translates into CASSAGNTEAFF.